This entry lists 9 T cell receptor beta chains sequenced from one sample in a study of CD8 T cells in Susac syndrome. RNA amounts of about 0.5 to 1 ug underwent reverse transcription with random hexamers. TCRdb reprocessed the immunoSEQ multiplex PCR reads with MiXCR, giving one entry per CDR3 protein. This sample has 140,000 or so distinct CDR3 sequences, with roughly 95% found just once. Source material: CD4+ T cells from PBMCs. The receptors were gathered from a human donor in good health.

V gene TRBV12-3 or TRBV12-4 combines with J gene TRBJ1-5; 7 bases map to TRBD1. J lost 7 bases, V lost 3 bases, and 3 bases had no gene match. The CDR3 runs 13 residues. The CDR3, as DNA: TGTGCCAGCAGTTTCGACAGGGTCCAGCCCCAGCATTTT. Protein: CASSFDRVQPQHF.

Only one count was recorded for this clonotype. V and J are TRBV18 and TRBJ2-2; 10 positions match TRBD1. From germline, CDR1 is KGHSH and CDR2 LQKENI. With V trimmed by 0 bases and J by 6 bases, 7 bases remained unmatched. This CDR3 has 17 residues. The CDR3 spells CASSPPDRGPMSGELFF. In nucleotides, the CDR3 is TGTGCCAGCTCACCACCTGACAGGGGGCCGATGTCCGGGGAGCTGTTTTTT.

The chain recombines TRBV12-3 or TRBV12-4 with TRBJ2-7; maybe TRBD2 (6 bases). V shed 6 bases and J shed 2 bases, with 14 bases lying between them. The CDR3 has 14 residues. DNA of the CDR3: TGTGCCAGCAGCCACAGCGGGCCGGCCTACGAGCAGTACTTC. Its translation is CASSHSGPAYEQYF.

J is TRBJ2-5 and V is TRBV7-6, with 7 bases aligning to TRBD2. The V gene end was trimmed by 5 bases and the J gene end by 2 bases; junction bases not matched to a gene: 2. CDR3 size: 13 residues. Germline lookup yields CDR1 SGHVS and CDR2 FNYEAQ. The CDR3 DNA sequence: TGTGCCAGCAGCAAACTAGCGCAAGAGACCCAGTACTTC. Translating gives CASSKLAQETQYF.

The rearrangement links TRBV12-3 or TRBV12-4 to TRBJ2-7; TRBD2 agrees at 13 bases. With V trimmed by 3 bases and J by 6 bases, 5 bases remained unmatched. The CDR3 contains 15 residues. CDR3 protein: CASSFQLAGGSEQYF. For the CDR3, the DNA is TGTGCCAGCAGTTTTCAACTAGCGGGAGGGTCCGAGCAGTACTTC.

The chain employs TRBV4-2 and TRBJ1-2, with 9 bases that match TRBD1. V dropped 0 bases and J dropped 3; count of bases not matched to a gene: 8. Germline V gives CDR1 LGHNA, CDR2 YNFKEQ. The CDR3 has 17 amino acids. In DNA form, the CDR3 reads TGTGCCAGCAGCCAAGATAGGAGGACAGGGGTTCACTATGGCTACACCTTC. Protein: CASSQDRRTGVHYGYTF.

V gene TRBV10-2 combines with J gene TRBJ2-3, with D tentatively TRBD1 or TRBD2 (7 bases each). V lost 2 bases and J lost 13, with 16 bases in between. This CDR3 has 13 residues. Germline CDR1 is WSHSY and CDR2 is SAAADI. The CDR3 DNA reads TGCGCCAGCAGTGAGCCCCCCAGCGGGACAGAGTATTTT. Translated: CASSEPPSGTEYF.

The CDR3 spells CASSRLGTVVAGELFF. CDR3 coding DNA: TGTGCCAGCAGCCGCCTCGGGACGGTGGTAGCCGGGGAGCTGTTTTTT. This chain connects TRBV2 to TRBJ2-2; D is tentatively TRBD1 or TRBD2 (5 bases each). Looked up from germline, CDR1 is SNHLY and CDR2 is FYNNEI. The V and J ends lost 6 bases and 6 bases respectively, with 20 bases between them. This CDR3 contains 16 residues.

The chain is built from TRBV28 and TRBJ1-5; the match to TRBD1 covers 12 bases. CDR3 length: 19 residues. V was pared by 3 bases and J by 6 bases, with 15 bases of the junction left unmatched. The germline V gene has CDR1 MDHEN and CDR2 SYDVKM. The CDR3 DNA reads as TGTGCCAGCAGTTTCCCCCGCCGGGACAGGGGGCAAAGACGTCAGCCCCAGCATTTT. It yields the protein CASSFPRRDRGQRRQPQHF.